The clone carrying this T cell receptor (beta chain) was seen more than once but under ten times. Antigen unknown. This sample is drawn from a study of tumor-infiltrating lymphocytes in primary liver carcinoma. Synthesis of TCR beta cDNA was carried out from 500 ng total RNA with a constant-region primer. Each TCR beta library was derived from three nested multiplex PCR rounds that employed slightly modified ARM-PCR. The study ran its first two PCR rounds for 9 to 10 cycles each, using TRBV1-TRBV30 forward primers and a C-beta reverse primer. A single record per CDR3 protein comes from TCRdb applying MiXCR to the multiplex PCR reads. Of some 55,000 distinct CDR3 sequences listed, about 80% are singletons. The CDR3 covers 12 residues. Trimming stripped 7 bases from V and 3 bases from J, with 9 bases between. CDR1 and CDR2 from the germline V gene are SNHLY and FYNNEI. Study-level results: It was in tumors, not blood, that the top-250-clone fraction was significantly higher (p = 0.039). All five tumor regions shared only about 8-24% of top clones. Whereas tumor region pairs overlapped more, tumor-adjacent and tumor-blood pairs overlapped less.

From unsorted bulk tissue weighing about 17-30 mg, DNA and RNA were co-extracted. Sequenced material: liver tumor tissue from sampling region 2. Subset reported: tumor region T2, inferior pole. The chain carries TRBV2 and TRBJ2-5; D is undetermined. This clonotype was sampled from a man aged 40-50 years with primary liver carcinoma and hepatitis B virus infection. The CDR3 nucleotides read TGTGCCAGCAAAGGCTATAAAGAGACCCAGTACTTC. Amino acid sequence: CASKGYKETQYF.